Listed below are T cell receptor beta chains from one sample, sequenced in a study of cytomegalovirus exposure and HLA in healthy donors. Only in-frame clones appear in the TCRdb table, and some are missing; sequencing was by immunoSEQ multiplex PCR. This table has about 180,000 clones, roughly 77% appearing once. The specimen was PBMCs. The receptor set was obtained from a woman in her 30s in good health and CMV-seropositive. CDR3s include the opening cysteine and the closing phenylalanine or tryptophan. A D gene is named only where the DNA matches it firmly. Clone size appears in some rows only: once, few, many, or a class for an expanded clone.

size	J	V	D	CDR3	DNA
-	TRBJ1-5	TRBV9	-	CASSPGGGSNQPQHF	TGTGCCAGCAGCCCCGGCGGGGGGTCAAATCAGCCCCAGCATTTT
-	TRBJ2-3	TRBV5-1	TRBD2	CASRPGGGRPTTDTQYF	TGCGCCAGCCGTCCGGGGGGGGGACGTCCTACTACAGATACGCAGTATTTT
-	TRBJ2-2	TRBV7-9	TRBD2	CASSFRVAGGHLAGELFF	TGTGCCAGCAGCTTCAGAGTAGCGGGGGGCCATCTCGCCGGGGAGCTGTTTTTT
-	TRBJ2-3	TRBV4-2	TRBD2	CASSQDKSGVTDTQYF	TGTGCCAGCAGCCAAGATAAGAGCGGGGTCACAGATACGCAGTATTTT
-	TRBJ1-5	TRBV7-2	-	CASSPGEGTYSNQPQHF	TGTGCCAGCAGCCCGGGAGAGGGGACTTATAGCAATCAGCCCCAGCATTTT
-	TRBJ2-7	TRBV2	TRBD2	CASSEEGSGGYF	TGTGCCAGCAGTGAAGAGGGGAGCGGGGGGTACTTC
-	TRBJ2-3	TRBV7-2	TRBD2	CASTFSGGAVDTQYF	TGTGCCAGTACCTTTAGCGGGGGGGCCGTAGATACGCAGTATTTT
-	TRBJ1-4	TRBV5-1	TRBD1	CASSFEIRDREEKLFF	TGCGCCAGCAGCTTCGAGATCCGGGACAGGGAAGAAAAACTGTTTTTT
-	TRBJ1-5	TRBV30	-	CAWSRGGINQPQHF	TGTGCCTGGAGTAGGGGGGGCATCAATCAGCCCCAGCATTTT
-	TRBJ2-1	TRBV29-1	TRBD2	CSVGVGLANDEQFF	TGCAGCGTTGGTGTGGGACTAGCGAACGATGAGCAGTTCTTC
-	TRBJ1-4	TRBV4-3	-	CASGKEGDYEKLFF	TGCGCCAGCGGGAAAGAAGGGGATTATGAAAAACTGTTTTTT
-	TRBJ2-1	TRBV6-5	TRBD1	CASRLQGLLYNEQFF	TGTGCCAGCAGGCTACAGGGGCTTCTCTACAATGAGCAGTTCTTC
-	TRBJ1-4	TRBV2	-	CASGEPGEKLFF	TGTGCCAGTGGGGAGCCGGGTGAAAAACTGTTTTTT
-	TRBJ2-7	TRBV5-6	-	CASSPRTVNHYYEQYF	TGTGCCAGCAGCCCCCGGACAGTGAACCACTACTACGAGCAGTACTTC
-	TRBJ2-7	TRBV5-6	-	CASSLMEALVSYEQYF	TGTGCCAGCAGCTTGATGGAGGCTCTGGTGTCCTACGAGCAGTACTTC
once	TRBJ1-1	TRBV7-9	TRBD1	CASSIRDRKVVNTEAFF	TGTGCCAGCAGCATTCGGGACAGGAAGGTTGTGAACACTGAAGCTTTCTTT
-	TRBJ2-1	TRBV4-3	TRBD2	CASSQEGSGVGEQFF	TGCGCCAGCAGCCAAGAGGGTAGCGGGGTTGGTGAGCAGTTCTTC
-	TRBJ1-4	TRBV11-2	TRBD1	CASSAGTGAGKLFF	TGTGCCAGCAGTGCCGGGACAGGGGCGGGAAAACTGTTTTTT
few	TRBJ2-3	TRBV7-2	TRBD2	CASSLAGTSGPTDTQYF	TGTGCCAGCAGCTTAGCGGGGACTAGCGGGCCCACAGATACGCAGTATTTT
-	TRBJ2-2	TRBV29-1	TRBD1	CSVSIQGSGELFF	TGCAGCGTCTCGATACAGGGGAGCGGGGAGCTGTTTTTT
-	TRBJ2-2	TRBV5-1	TRBD2	CASSLTSGGGELFF	TGCGCCAGCAGCTTGACTAGCGGGGGCGGGGAGCTGTTTTTT
few	TRBJ1-4	TRBV19	-	CASWREVRPVLGPNKGGNEKLFF	TGTGCCAGTTGGAGGGAGGTCAGGCCTGTCTTGGGACCGAATAAAGGCGGTAATGAAAAACTGTTTTTT
-	TRBJ1-2	TRBV28	TRBD1	CASSLFRDRGWGYTF	TGTGCCAGCAGTTTATTCCGTGACAGGGGATGGGGCTACACCTTC
-	TRBJ1-3	TRBV5-6	-	CASSLTSGNTIYF	TGTGCCAGCAGCTTGACATCTGGAAACACCATATATTTT
-	TRBJ2-7	TRBV27	TRBD1	CASSPRDRGREQYF	TGTGCCAGCAGTCCCAGGGACAGGGGAAGGGAGCAGTACTTC
-	TRBJ2-2	TRBV7-2	-	CASSRDGPPSSGELFF	TGTGCCAGCAGCCGAGATGGGCCCCCGTCGTCCGGGGAGCTGTTTTTT
few	TRBJ1-4	TRBV28	TRBD1	CAATGYDGEKLFF	TGTGCCGCGACAGGGTACGATGGCGAAAAACTGTTTTTT
-	TRBJ1-5	TRBV2	TRBD1	CASSLFLRTGEDQPQHF	TGTGCCAGCTCCCTTTTCCTCCGGACAGGGGAAGACCAGCCCCAGCATTTT
-	TRBJ1-3	TRBV5-1	-	CASSLGPDSGNTIYF	TGCGCCAGCAGCTTGGGGCCCGACTCTGGAAACACCATATATTTT
-	TRBJ1-6	TRBV7-8	-	CASSLAGQWNSPLHF	TGTGCCAGCAGCTTAGCAGGACAGTGGAATTCACCCCTCCACTTT
-	TRBJ2-3	TRBV28	-	CASSRTVGYTQYF	TGTGCCAGCAGTAGGACAGTGGGTTATACGCAGTATTTT
-	TRBJ1-5	TRBV19	-	CASSIGRNQPQHF	TGTGCCAGTAGTATAGGGAGGAATCAGCCCCAGCATTTT
-	TRBJ1-4	TRBV18	TRBD1	CASSRADRGMEKLFF	TGTGCCAGCTCACGAGCAGACAGGGGGATGGAAAAACTGTTTTTT
-	TRBJ2-3	TRBV7-2	-	CASSSNGGSGDTQYF	TGTGCCAGCAGCTCTAATGGGGGGAGTGGAGATACGCAGTATTTT
-	TRBJ2-5	TRBV9	TRBD1	CASSVGPTGQGAGETQYF	TGTGCCAGCAGCGTAGGCCCGACCGGACAGGGGGCAGGGGAGACCCAGTACTTC
-	TRBJ1-3	TRBV28	-	CASRPYAQGISGNTIYF	TGTGCCAGCAGACCTTATGCACAGGGTATCTCTGGAAACACCATATATTTT
-	TRBJ2-1	TRBV12-5	TRBD2	CASGPGLANNEQFF	TGTGCTAGTGGCCCGGGACTAGCGAACAATGAGCAGTTCTTC
-	TRBJ1-2	TRBV7-9	TRBD1	CASSSARGQYGYTF	TGTGCCAGCAGCTCCGCTAGGGGACAGTATGGCTACACCTTC
-	TRBJ1-1	TRBV4-3	TRBD1	CASSQDGGQGNTEAFF	TGCGCCAGCAGCCAAGACGGGGGACAGGGGAACACTGAAGCTTTCTTT
-	TRBJ2-7	TRBV9	TRBD1	CASSASTGGLYEQYF	TGTGCCAGCAGCGCTTCGACAGGGGGCCTCTACGAGCAGTACTTC
-	TRBJ1-2	TRBV6-1	-	CASTQFRGSYGYTF	TGTGCCAGCACTCAGTTTCGGGGATCCTATGGCTACACCTTC
-	TRBJ2-1	TRBV29-1	TRBD1	CSVDRGLYNEQFF	TGCAGCGTCGACAGGGGCCTTTACAATGAGCAGTTCTTC
once	TRBJ2-7	TRBV28	-	CASTSFSYEQYF	TGTGCCAGCACCTCCTTCTCCTACGAGCAGTACTTC
-	TRBJ2-3	TRBV9	TRBD1	CASSVENSDRVYGRTDTQYF	TGTGCCAGCAGCGTAGAAAACTCGGACAGGGTTTATGGGAGGACAGATACGCAGTATTTT